This record covers a single T cell receptor (beta chain). Researchers ran the PCR with 60 Vbeta and 13 Jbeta primers. Profiling relied on immunoSEQ multiplex PCR, and the TCRdb table lists in-frame clones only, not all of them. The sample shows about 140,000 clones, about 78% of them seen only once. The data were obtained in a study of cytomegalovirus exposure and HLA in healthy donors. The length of the CDR3 is 13 residues. Germline loops: CDR1 SNHLY, CDR2 FYNNEI. The V end was cut by 3 bases, the J end by 4 bases, with 7 bases between. This receptor was taken from a man in his forties or fifties in good health and CMV-seropositive. The sample comprised PBMCs. The chain has TRBV2 and TRBJ2-1, with a tentative D call TRBD2 (6 bases). The CDR3, as DNA: TGTGCCAGCAGTGAGGGGGGTTACAATGAGCAGTTCTTC. Translating gives CASSEGGYNEQFF.